This T cell receptor beta chain was identified during a study of CD8 T cells in Susac syndrome. Random-hexamer reverse transcription was applied to roughly 0.45 to 1 ug RNA. Amplification of TCR beta CDR3 by immunoSEQ multiplex PCR spanned 54 Vbeta and 13 Jbeta. MiXCR, applied by TCRdb to the immunoSEQ multiplex PCR reads, yields one record per CDR3 protein. The sample shows over 100,000 distinct CDR3 sequences, about nine tenths of them seen only once. This CDR3 is 15 amino acids long. The germline V gene encodes CDR1 SGHRS and CDR2 YFSETQ. V was trimmed by 6 bases and J by 6 bases, leaving 18 bases between them. Study-level points and caveats: The study's TCR sequencing and HLA analysis drew on a certain number of individuals. That number was acknowledged as relatively small.

Sequencing of TCR beta was performed on blood CD8+ and CD4+ T cells. TEMRA cells were enriched by FACS, while CD8+ and CD4+ T cells were obtained through a negative isolation that was performed magnetically. Concerning this clonotype itself: Antigen: not known.

The genes are TRBV5-1 and TRBJ2-2; tentative D call: TRBD1 (5 bases). This clonotype was sampled from a human donor in good health. Input material: CD8+ T cells from PBMCs. This chain's CDR3 is CASMPETARAGELFF. Here the CDR3 DNA reads TGCGCCAGCATGCCCGAGACAGCGCGAGCCGGGGAGCTGTTTTTT. Complete variable domain (other parts from reference TRBV5-1 and TRBJ2-2): KAGVTQTPRYLIKTRGQQVTLSCSPISGHRSVSWYQQTPGQGLQFLFEYFSETQRNKGNFPGRFSGRQFSNSRSEMNVSTLELGDSALYLCASMPETARAGELFFGEGSRLTVL.